The 16 T cell receptor beta chains below were found in one sample sequenced in a study of patients and donors after allogeneic stem cell transplantation. TCRdb reprocessed the RT-PCR reads via MiXCR and lists one record per CDR3 protein. The repertoire holds around 82,000 distinct CDR3 sequences, with roughly 5.2% as singletons. Source material: blood, either unsorted or a sorted T cell fraction (not recorded which). The receptors here all came from a human donor who was either an allogeneic HSCT recipient or a stem cell or donor lymphocyte infusion donor (not recorded which). It is not recorded whose cells these are; they may come from a transplant donor.

Comment on this clonotype: Just one base apart from a much larger clone, this may be a read error. The CDR3 does not close with the conserved phenylalanine or tryptophan, likely indicating a read error. The chain joins TRBV3-1 to TRBJ2-1; either TRBD1 or TRBD2 may supply D (6 bases each). With 6 bases removed from V and 1 base from J, the gap between germline ends came to 16 bases. Germline V gene sequence: CDR1 LGHDT, CDR2 YNNKEL (reference sequence). The length of the CDR3 is 16 residues. The CDR3 bases are TGTGCCAGCAGTCCACAGGGACTTATATCCTACAATGAGCAGTTCTAC. Translating it yields CASSPQGLISYNEQFY.

This clonotype was found a few times. V usage is TRBV29-1 and J usage is TRBJ2-6, with a possible D match to TRBD1 (5 bases). The V end was cut by 6 bases, the J end by 4 bases, with 13 bases between. This CDR3 spans 14 amino acids. Germline values: CDR1 SQVTM, CDR2 ANQGSEA. The CDR3 reads CSVPRAPGANVLTF. The CDR3 bases are TGCAGCGTCCCCAGGGCGCCCGGGGCCAACGTCCTGACTTTC.

Judged by abundance, this clonotype is medium-sized (0.01 to 0.1%). V gene TRBV5-6 combines with J gene TRBJ1-1; 10 nucleotides agree with TRBD1. The CDR3 sequence is 15 residues long. J was trimmed by 1 base and V by 4 bases; bases with no gene match: 4. Germline V gives CDR1 SGHDT, CDR2 YYEEEE. The CDR3 protein is CASSGDRGRNTEAFF. The CDR3 DNA reads TGTGCCAGCAGCGGGGACAGGGGAAGGAACACTGAAGCTTTCTTT.

There are many counts of this clonotype. This CDR3 reads CSANSPGLAAQETQYF. CDR3 coding DNA: TGCAGTGCGAATAGTCCGGGACTAGCGGCGCAAGAGACCCAGTACTTC. The V gene is TRBV20-1, the J gene TRBJ2-5; 11 nucleotides line up with TRBD2. The junction had 11 bases not matched to a gene; V was cut back by 6 bases and J by 2 bases. CDR1 DFQATT and CDR2 SNEGSKA come from the germline V gene (reference sequence). The CDR3 is made up of 16 amino acids.

This clonotype was detected only a few times. This chain connects TRBV5-1 to TRBJ2-3, with 9 bases lining up with TRBD2. Trimming cost V 1 base and J 2 bases; bases outside gene matches: 14. Germline CDR1 and CDR2: SGHRS and YFSETQ. This CDR3 has 19 residues. DNA for the CDR3: TGCGCCAGCAGCTTGAGCTTAGCGGGGGTGCCCGGGTACACAGATACGCAGTATTTT. Translated, it gives CASSLSLAGVPGYTDTQYF.

This clonotype occurred many times. This sequence joins TRBV27 and TRBJ2-7, with 8 bases that match TRBD1. The J segment lost 5 bases and the V segment lost 3 bases, leaving 6 bases of the junction unmatched. The CDR3 has 14 residues. CDR1 MNHEY and CDR2 SMNVEV come from the germline V gene (reference sequence). The DNA for the CDR3 is TGTGCCAGCAGTTTCGTCGACAGGGGCCACGAGCAGTACTTC. It codes for CASSFVDRGHEQYF.

This clonotype appeared a few times. This chain joins TRBV9 and TRBJ2-3; 7 nucleotides line up with TRBD1. This CDR3 is built from 14 residues. Germline trimming cut 0 bases from V and 6 bases from J; bases unmatched to any gene: 4. The germline CDR1 and CDR2 sequences are SGDLS and YYNGEE. The CDR3 region is CASSVVGGSDTQYF. The CDR3 coding sequence is TGTGCCAGCAGCGTAGTAGGGGGCTCGGATACGCAGTATTTT.

In this sample, this clonotype turned up many times. The V gene is TRBV12-3 or TRBV12-4, the J gene TRBJ2-3; 10 nucleotides agree with TRBD2. The CDR3 is 15 residues long. Losses at the gene ends were 6 bases for V and 5 bases for J; bases not matched to a gene: 8. CDR3 in amino acids: CASRTSGRGGDTQYF. As DNA, the CDR3 is TGTGCCAGCAGGACCAGCGGGAGGGGTGGAGATACGCAGTATTTT.

This clonotype was recorded many times. This chain uses TRBV24-1 with TRBJ2-3; 8 nucleotides align to TRBD2. The CDR3 is made up of 14 amino acids. The V gene's germline CDR1 is KGHDR and CDR2 SFDVKD. The J segment lost 4 bases and the V segment lost 9 bases, leaving 8 bases of the junction unmatched. The CDR3 loop reads CATHGGGSADTQYF. The CDR3 region has the DNA TGTGCCACCCACGGGGGGGGAAGCGCAGATACGCAGTATTTT.

This clonotype appeared many times. This sequence joins TRBV12-3 or TRBV12-4 and TRBJ2-2; D possibly corresponds to TRBD2 (5 bases). The V gene lost 3 bases and the J gene lost 9 bases, with 20 bases spanning the gap. The CDR3 contains 16 residues. CDR3 nucleotides: TGTGCCAGCAGTTTCTCGGGATTGAGTAACACGCGGGAGCTGTTTTTT. This sequence encodes CASSFSGLSNTRELFF.

In this sample, this clonotype turned up many times. V gene TRBV11-1 combines with J gene TRBJ2-4, with D tentatively TRBD1 or TRBD2 (5 bases each). V was trimmed by 4 bases and J by 1 base, leaving 23 bases between them. This CDR3 is 19 amino acids long. Germline values: CDR1 SGHAT, CDR2 FQDESV (reference sequence). CDR3 nucleotides: TGTGCCAGCAGCTCATGGCCGGACCTTGGGGGACCGGCCAAAAACATTCAGTACTTC. Translation: CASSSWPDLGGPAKNIQYF.

This clonotype was recorded many times. V and J are TRBV2 and TRBJ2-5; D unresolved. Germline assignment: CDR1 SNHLY and CDR2 FYNNEI. V gave up 8 bases and J gave up 4 bases, with 17 bases separating them. The CDR3 has 14 amino acids. The CDR3 protein is CASDFPPFLETQYF. CDR3 in DNA: TGTGCCAGCGATTTCCCCCCCTTCCTAGAGACCCAGTACTTC. Complete variable domain (other parts from reference TRBV2 and TRBJ2-5): EPEVTQTPSHQVTQMGQEVILRCVPISNHLYFYWYRQILGQKVEFLVSFYNNEISEKSEIFDDQFSVERPDGSNFTLKIRSTKLEDSAMYFCASDFPPFLETQYFGPGTRLLVL.

This clonotype was counted many times. The rearrangement links TRBV18 to TRBJ1-2; D unresolved. Germline assignment: CDR1 KGHSH and CDR2 LQKENI. Trimming removed 6 bases from V and 2 bases from J, with 13 bases in between. CDR3 size: 14 residues. CDR3: CASSPMADNYGYTF. DNA for the CDR3: TGTGCCAGCTCCCCGATGGCAGACAACTATGGCTACACCTTC. The entire variable domain, with the rest obtained from reference TRBV18 and TRBJ1-2, is as follows: NAGVMQNPRHLVRRRGQEARLRCSPMKGHSHVYWYRQLPEEGLKFMVYLQKENIIDESGMPKERFSAEFPKEGPSILRIQQVVRGDSAAYFCASSPMADNYGYTFGSGTRLTVV.

This clonotype came up a few times. V and J are TRBV27 and TRBJ1-6; TRBD1 might be the D (5 bases). Germline V gene lookup returns CDR1 MNHEY and CDR2 SMNVEV (reference sequence). This CDR3 contains 13 residues. V gave up 2 bases and J gave up 14 bases, with 13 bases separating them. CDR3 in DNA: TGTGCCAGCAGTTTAGGCCCGGGACTAGCCCTCCACTTT. Its protein product is CASSLGPGLALHF.

This clonotype came up many times. V and J are TRBV7-2 and TRBJ2-1; 7 nucleotides agree with TRBD2. The CDR3 runs 15 residues. Germline V gene sequence: CDR1 SGHTA, CDR2 FQGNSA. With V trimmed by 0 bases and J by 9 bases, 8 bases remained unmatched. In DNA, the CDR3 is TGTGCCAGCAGCTTAGCGATTCTAGCGGCGGGTGAGCAGTTCTTC. It specifies CASSLAILAAGEQFF.

This clonotype appeared many times. The chain links TRBV29-1 to TRBJ2-7, with a tentative D call TRBD2 (6 bases). CDR1 SQVTM and CDR2 ANQGSEA come from the germline V gene. The CDR3 extends over 13 amino acids. With 6 bases removed from V and 0 bases from J, the gap between germline ends came to 12 bases. The CDR3 coding sequence is TGCAGCGTCCGGGACGGGAGCTCCTACGAGCAGTACTTC. Protein product: CSVRDGSSYEQYF.